This TCR beta chain was captured in a study of regulatory and conventional T cells in RAG deficiency. This clone was observed once. V was pared by 8 bases and J by 5 bases, with 4 bases of the junction left unmatched. Germline CDR1 MNHEY, CDR2 SMNVEV (reference sequence). This CDR3 region has 12 residues. The protocol was immunoSEQ multiplex PCR, while the TCRdb copy is restricted to in-frame clones and leaves out a portion. The sample holds 30,000 to 35,000 clones; 85% to 90% are singletons and the top ten take 5.4%. This sample was shared with a second study, whose subject was regulatory T cells. That report adds: Amplification used 52 TRBV primers and 13 TRBJ primers. Skewed V and J usage and few unique V-J pairs marked patient repertoires, most in Tregs.

The sample comprised CD8+ T cells sorted from blood. J is TRBJ1-2 and V is TRBV27; 8 bases are a match to TRBD1. This TCR was sampled from a human donor in good health. CDR3 nucleotides: TGTGCCAGCCGCGACAGGGGTTATGGCTACACCTTC. Its protein product is CASRDRGYGYTF.